The source of this T cell receptor beta chain is a study of blood T cell repertoires in COVID-19. On the study more broadly: Acute and convalescent COVID-19 samples came from the United States, Italy and Spain.

Germline loops: CDR1 LGHDT, CDR2 YNNKEL (reference sequence). V was clipped by 7 bases and J by 7 bases, with 25 bases between them. The CDR3 consists of 16 residues. Clones were sequenced by immunoSEQ multiplex PCR, and TCRdb holds only the in-frame ones, with some missing. The table records 300,000 to 450,000 clones, roughly nine tenths of them present only once. The gene calls are TRBV3-1 (or the pseudogene TRBV3-2) and TRBJ1-2; no firm D call. Sequencing was carried out using PBMCs or T cells enriched from blood (not recorded which). This receptor was identified in a man in his late teens or twenties who had recovered from COVID-19. CDR3 nucleotide sequence: TGTGCCAGCACCTTTAGTACCCTGACCCGGGGTACTGGCTACACCTTC. Translating gives CASTFSTLTRGTGYTF.